What follows describes a single TCR beta chain. Clones were sequenced by immunoSEQ multiplex PCR, and TCRdb holds only the in-frame ones, with some missing. The sample has 350,000 or so clones, 92% seen once. This CDR3 region has 15 residues. Trimming pared 6 bases from V and 0 bases from J, leaving 14 bases between. CDR1 is MDHEN, CDR2 SYDVKM, per germline. The data belong to a study of blood T cell repertoires in COVID-19. The clonotype originates from a woman aged 25 to 39 who had recovered from COVID-19. Material for sequencing was PBMCs or T cells enriched from blood (not recorded which). The chain joins TRBV28 to TRBJ1-1; tentative D call: TRBD1 (5 bases). The CDR3 DNA is TGTGCCAGCAGGGTGGGGGGAACCATGAACACTGAAGCTTTCTTT. This sequence encodes CASRVGGTMNTEAFF.